This TCR beta chain was captured in a study of cytomegalovirus exposure and HLA in healthy donors (dated by TCRdb to about 2017). Study-level background: In an earlier analysis of 550 to 750 of the donors, 250 to 300 Gb of sequence data and 117 million unique TCR beta sequences from approximately 180 million T cells were reported. Donor age, sex, ethnicity and CMV serostatus were compiled alongside the repertoire data. Typing coverage varied by locus: roughly 629-630 donors for A, B, C, DRB1 and DQB1; more than 500 for DQA1; over 600 for DPA1; fewer than 480 for DPB1. On average, roughly 250,000 unique TCR beta nucleotide sequences were sequenced per donor among 300 to 500 genotyped donors of the cohort, with around 19% of those sequences being non-productive. An earlier analysis of around 580 of the donors used high-throughput TCR beta sequencing to judge whether each TCR beta V gene segment behaved as functional or pseudogenic. In addition to the first cohort of approximately 670 subjects, a separate validation cohort of 120 different subjects was used. Several DR-DQ haplotypes were treated as single units for association and clustering because of strong linkage in the cohort. Rather than drawing on any new phenotypic data, the later analysis identified candidate immune exposures from TCR beta sequences and the way those sequences occurred across donors. Of the roughly 400 genotyped donors, around 81% fell in the genetic ancestry cluster associated with self-reported Caucasian donors. An early release covering just under 650 HLA-typed donors comprised about 300 gigabases of sequencing data and around 80 million unique TCR sequences. The study aimed to test whether signatures of past pathogen exposure could be identified by cataloging public T cell receptors. Class I and class II HLA loci were covered by the typing at four-digit resolution. To study patterns of TCR occurrence, a later analysis re-analyzed previously published TCR beta repertoires from 666 donors and added high-resolution HLA genotyping. High-throughput TCR immunosequencing, statistical association of individual TCRs with disease status, and machine learning were combined to predict cytomegalovirus infection status. The study profiled the T cell repertoires of under 700 subjects by immunosequencing and related them to cytomegalovirus serostatus. Every discovery cohort repertoire had been produced on one sequencing platform. Genome-wide SNP genotypes for about 65% of the roughly 700 donors were used in a later genetic analysis, which treated that subset as a discovery cohort. Points the paper makes about the study in general: A cluster of highly shared sequence variants was judged likely to be a technical artifact of the sequencing pipeline. According to a later genetic analysis, donors in an Asian-associated ancestry cluster had fewer N-insertions in productive TCRs than the approximately 630-donor mean. A later analysis found that TCR association rates varied across HLA loci, with DRB1 alleles showing the most associated TCRs and HLA-C alleles the fewest. A further reported finding was that TCR beta sequences accurately predicted the HLA-A and HLA-B alleles for most subjects in the first cohort. A total of roughly 160 TCR beta chains were listed by the study as associated with cytomegalovirus. An earlier analysis of approximately 570 of the donors showed that most TCR beta V segments appeared in productive rearrangements either about 90% or about 30% of the time, which broadly matched IMGT annotations. Because HLA typing was missing for some donors at each locus, association tests included only the typed subset. According to a later analysis, most CMV-associated TCR beta chains appeared to be HLA-restricted, and the HLA associations seemed to be driven largely by CMV exposure. Only TCR beta chains were sequenced in this cohort, and the absence of alpha or paired-chain data limited detectable features. The presence/absence analyses assumed that sequencing depth was roughly uniform across donors, and that assumption may not be true. A later genetic analysis associated a missense DCLRE1C variant with V-gene and J-gene trimming of TCR beta chains, and an independent cohort replicated the association. According to the authors, the approach could potentially be generalized to other disease states and immunological phenotypes. Linkage disequilibrium might explain the correlated functional status among segregating V segments, but an unknown experimental factor could not be excluded. Most TCR sequences were seen in very few donors, while some public TCRs were found in many individuals. In vitro tests confirmed that a few of the cytomegalovirus-associated TCR beta chains recognize cytomegalovirus antigens. Because counts were too low, more than 15 rarely observed V segments, including chromosome 9 orphons, were excluded from the earlier analysis of around 590 of the donors. Some IMGT-functional V segments, including TRBV6-2 and TRBV6-3, could not be told apart with the 87-base-pair reads, so those segments were excluded. At a false discovery rate of 0.05, a later analysis linked around 15,000 TCR beta sequences to specific HLA alleles. In a later analysis, HLA-associated TCR beta chains were found to be more clonally expanded and to have lower generation probabilities than equally common non-associated chains. The classifier was reported to diagnose cytomegalovirus status with high specificity and sensitivity in both the original cohort and the validation cohort. The only immune exposure information available for the cohort was CMV serostatus. According to a later analysis, parvovirus B19, influenza, CMV and Epstein-Barr virus appeared linked to several top co-occurrence clusters. Assigning TCR associations to individual alleles was difficult when HLA alleles, especially DR and DQ, strongly co-occurred.

There are a few counts of this clone. This receptor's antigen is unknown. No base quality values were provided; no much bigger clone lies one nucleotide off. Trimming accounts for 11 bases at V and 4 bases at J, while the number of junction bases matched to no gene is 13. The CDR3 covers 15 residues, taking in both the cysteine and the phenylalanine. CDR3 DNA is the only sequence kept; it has 45 bases, read in frame from the first base. According to the germline V gene, CDR1 reads SGHTA and CDR2 reads FQGTGA. The cohort consisted of fewer than 700 healthy bone marrow donors. At the time of sampling, every cohort member was nominally healthy, though immune exposures that went unrecorded were likely present. The donor tested CMV seronegative and was one of the 352 seronegative cohort members. Each donor provided a peripheral blood sample, and peripheral blood mononuclear cells were used for TCR beta sequencing. Genomic DNA extraction from the blood cell samples was performed with the Qiagen DNeasy Blood Extraction Kit.

Libraries were prepared through the immunoSEQ multiplex PCR assay. For the multiplex PCR, a mixture combining 60 forward primers for TCR Vbeta segments and 13 reverse primers for TCR Jbeta segments was used. The CDR3 region of rearranged TCR beta genes was amplified from genomic DNA by a multiplex PCR assay. The amplified TCR beta libraries were sequenced on the Illumina HiSeq System as 87-base-pair reads. The study's own analysis went as follows. Across the roughly 670 repertoires, a later analysis counted 80 million or so unique TCR beta chains, 8.5 million to 12 million of which were shared by at least two donors. A nearest-neighbor algorithm error-corrected the raw reads and collapsed the reads into unique sequences, merging closely related sequences to remove PCR and sequencing errors. CDR3 sequences were aligned to IMGT reference sequences to assign V, D and J gene segments. For a sequence to be retained, a match of at least six nucleotides to both a V gene segment and a J gene segment was required. Rearrangements were called productive when the CDR3 lacked stop codons and stayed in frame with V and J; all others were non-productive. CDR3 was defined by IMGT convention, running from the second conserved V-encoded cysteine to the conserved J-encoded phenylalanine. In an earlier analysis of more than 550 of the donors, sequences lacking an unambiguous match to a single V gene segment were excluded. An earlier analysis of about 590 of the donors classified V segments as functional when productive rearrangements were above 56.7% and as segregating when the standard deviation between donors was above 5%. A statistical classification framework was built for diagnosing cytomegalovirus status from the catalog of TCR beta chain sequences. In a later analysis, V and J genes were assigned by comparing TCR nucleotide sequences against IMGT/GENE-DB human TR gene sequences. Using the TCRdist pipeline, a later analysis assigned CDR3 sequences along with most-parsimonious VDJ recombination scenarios. A later analysis defined each TCR beta chain by its CDR3 amino acid sequence plus V-gene family, and excluded reads lacking a unique V-gene family. In a later analysis, around 600 highly shared, low-generation-probability nucleotide sequences were removed to address suspected cross-contamination and a sequencing artifact. In a later analysis, a clonal expansion index for each public chain was calculated from normalized within-repertoire ranks of inferred template counts. In a later analysis, generation probabilities were computed with a VDJ recombination model fitted to out-of-frame rearrangements, and the resulting probabilities were checked against IGoR. Hypergeometric tests were used in a later analysis to score TCR-TCR, TCR-HLA and TCR-CMV co-occurrence, with a repertoire-size bias correction applied to the TCR pairs. To estimate false discovery rates, a later analysis permuted the HLA or CMV assignments 20 times. A later analysis grouped co-occurring TCRs with DBSCAN, adding TCRdist sequence similarity when clustering within HLA-allele-positive subsets. Repertoires with fewer than 30,000 or more than 120,000 public chains were left out of co-occurrence clustering, as were about 5 repertoires with anomalous nucleotide sharing. The source is immuneACCESS, and TCRdb retained only in-frame sequences with V and J called. Part of the clones is not carried over; for the studies checked, unresolved V genes explain less than half of this, and the remainder is unexplained. V and J calls and clone size are given by that table; D and trimming were obtained from the DNA. This sample has about 90,000 clones in its table, and more than 60% of those were observed once. Roughly 3.9% of the sample is held by the ten biggest clonotypes.

Sequencing used PBMCs. The V and J genes are TRBV7-3 and TRBJ2-5; 10 bases in the junction line up with TRBD2. The receptor comes from a man aged 25 to 45 in good health and CMV-seronegative. The sequenced DNA: TGTGCCTCTTCCAGGCCTAGCGGGAGAGGAGAGACCCAGTACTTC. It is translated as CASSRPSGRGETQYF.